The source of this T cell receptor (beta chain) is a study of blood T cell repertoires in COVID-19. For the study at large: T cells, B-cell-depleted T cells, or PBMCs provided the cDNA or gDNA that served as material.

Researchers sorted participants into cohorts using their self-reported clinical history. No more than 2 weeks before study entry, exposed participants had met a case of COVID-19. The trim removed 6 bases at V and 0 bases at J, leaving 5 bases unmatched. The CDR3 spans 16 residues. The V gene's germline CDR1 is MNHEY and CDR2 SMNVEV (reference sequence). Relative to its sample, this clone is medium-sized. In the original processing: Reference gene primer amplification gave estimated nucleated cell counts. Sequencing was performed with immunoSEQ multiplex PCR; in TCRdb, only in-frame clones are kept and a portion is missing. Clone size and V and J calls were adopted from that table, with D and trimming inferred from the DNA. The table shows 150,000 to 200,000 clones, with about 80% occurring only once.

The clonotype was recovered from a man in his 60s who had been exposed to COVID-19. Input material: PBMCs or T cells enriched from blood (not recorded which). V is TRBV27 and J is TRBJ2-1; 10 bases match TRBD2. The CDR3 loop reads CASRIGLAASYNEQFF. The CDR3 DNA reads TGTGCCAGCAGAATAGGACTAGCGGCCTCCTACAATGAGCAGTTCTTC.